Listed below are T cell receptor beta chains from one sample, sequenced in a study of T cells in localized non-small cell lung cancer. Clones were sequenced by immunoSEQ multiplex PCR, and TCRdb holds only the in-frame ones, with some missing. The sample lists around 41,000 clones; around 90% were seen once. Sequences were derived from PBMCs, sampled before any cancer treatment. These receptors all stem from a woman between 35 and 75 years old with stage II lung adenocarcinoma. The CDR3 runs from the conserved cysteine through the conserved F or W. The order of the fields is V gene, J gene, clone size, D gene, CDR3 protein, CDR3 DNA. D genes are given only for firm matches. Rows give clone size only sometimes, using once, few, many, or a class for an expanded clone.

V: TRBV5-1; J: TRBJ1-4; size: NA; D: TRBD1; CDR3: CASSVTGTVREKLFF; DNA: TGCGCCAGCAGCGTGACCGGGACAGTGAGAGAAAAACTGTTTTTT
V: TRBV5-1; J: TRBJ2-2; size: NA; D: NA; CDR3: CASSVEARNTGELFF; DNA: TGCGCCAGCAGCGTGGAAGCGCGTAACACCGGGGAGCTGTTTTTT
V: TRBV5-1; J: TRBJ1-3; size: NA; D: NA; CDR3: CASSLTSSGNTIYF; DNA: TGCGCCAGCAGCTTGACGAGCTCTGGAAACACCATATATTTT
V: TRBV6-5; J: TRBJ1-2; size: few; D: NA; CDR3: CASSYSGFYTF; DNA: TGTGCCAGCAGTTACTCAGGGTTCTACACCTTC
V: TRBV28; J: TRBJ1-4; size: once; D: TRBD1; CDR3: CASRLDPGQDNEKLFF; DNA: TGTGCCAGCAGGCTAGACCCGGGACAGGACAATGAAAAACTGTTTTTT
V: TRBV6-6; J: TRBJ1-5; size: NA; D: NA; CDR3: CASMDTGRNQPQHF; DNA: TGTGCCAGCATGGATACGGGACGCAATCAGCCCCAGCATTTT
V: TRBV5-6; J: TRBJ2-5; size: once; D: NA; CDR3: CASSLDQWETQYF; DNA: TGTGCCAGCAGCTTGGATCAGTGGGAGACCCAGTACTTC
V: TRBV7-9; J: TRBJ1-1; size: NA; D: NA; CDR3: CAERGSLGTEAFF; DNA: TGTGCCGAGCGTGGGTCTCTGGGAACTGAAGCTTTCTTT
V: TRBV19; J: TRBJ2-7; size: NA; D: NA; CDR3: CASSIVAGVREQYF; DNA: TGTGCCAGTAGTATCGTGGCAGGGGTCAGGGAGCAGTACTTC
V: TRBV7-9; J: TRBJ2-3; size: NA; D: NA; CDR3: CASSLGQPTDTQYF; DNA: TGTGCCAGCAGCTTAGGGCAGCCCACAGATACGCAGTATTTT
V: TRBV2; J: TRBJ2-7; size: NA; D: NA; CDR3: CASRGFQGSYEQYF; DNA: TGTGCCAGCAGAGGCTTCCAAGGGAGCTACGAGCAGTACTTC
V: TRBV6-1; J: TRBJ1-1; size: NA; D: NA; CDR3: CASSEDWIGAFF; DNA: TGTGCCAGCAGTGAAGACTGGATCGGAGCTTTCTTT
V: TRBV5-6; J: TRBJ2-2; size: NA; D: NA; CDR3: CASSLVAESTGELFF; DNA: TGTGCCAGCAGCTTGGTAGCGGAGAGTACCGGGGAGCTGTTTTTT
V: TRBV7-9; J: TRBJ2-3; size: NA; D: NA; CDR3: CASSLVLTGTDTQYF; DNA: TGTGCCAGCAGCTTAGTCCTAACAGGCACAGATACGCAGTATTTT
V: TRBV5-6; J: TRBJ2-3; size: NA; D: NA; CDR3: CASSLGPTDTQYF; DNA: TGTGCCAGCAGCTTGGGCCCCACAGATACGCAGTATTTT
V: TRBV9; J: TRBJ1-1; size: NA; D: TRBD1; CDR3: CASSVRDRGTTFF; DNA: TGTGCCAGCAGCGTCCGGGACAGGGGAACGACTTTCTTT
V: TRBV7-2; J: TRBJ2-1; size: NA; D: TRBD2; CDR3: CASSSSGGAREQFF; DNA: TGTGCCAGCAGCTCTAGCGGGGGGGCAAGGGAGCAGTTCTTC
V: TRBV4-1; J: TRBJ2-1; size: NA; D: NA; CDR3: CASSRGGGDYEQFF; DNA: TGCGCCAGCAGCAGGGGAGGGGGTGACTATGAGCAGTTCTTC
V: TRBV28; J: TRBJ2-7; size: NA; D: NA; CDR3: CASSSTGSGSYEQYF; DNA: TGTGCCAGCAGTTCTACAGGGAGTGGCTCCTACGAGCAGTACTTC
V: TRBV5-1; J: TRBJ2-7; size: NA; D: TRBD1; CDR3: CASSLEGALNEQYF; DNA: TGCGCCAGCAGCTTGGAGGGGGCTTTAAACGAGCAGTACTTC
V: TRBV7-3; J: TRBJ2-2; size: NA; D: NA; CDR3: CASSLRGDGTGELFF; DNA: TGTGCCAGCAGCCTCAGAGGGGACGGCACCGGGGAGCTGTTTTTT
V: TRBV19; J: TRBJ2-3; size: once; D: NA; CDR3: CASSKSAGKGRDTQYF; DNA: TGTGCCAGTAGTAAGTCGGCGGGAAAAGGGAGAGATACGCAGTATTTT
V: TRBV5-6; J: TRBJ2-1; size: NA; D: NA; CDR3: CASSFRVLSSYNEQFF; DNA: TGTGCCAGCAGTTTCAGGGTTCTTAGCTCCTACAATGAGCAGTTCTTC
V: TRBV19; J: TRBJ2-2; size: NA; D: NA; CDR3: CASPTRTGELFF; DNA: TGTGCCAGCCCTACTCGCACCGGGGAGCTGTTTTTT
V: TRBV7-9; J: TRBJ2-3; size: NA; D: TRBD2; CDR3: CASSLTRLAGPTDTQYF; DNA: TGTGCCAGCAGCTTAACCCGACTAGCGGGCCCCACAGATACGCAGTATTTT
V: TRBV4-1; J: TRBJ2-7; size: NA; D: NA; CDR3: CASSQPGPVPSYEQYF; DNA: TGCGCCAGCAGCCAGCCGGGACCAGTCCCTTCCTACGAGCAGTACTTC
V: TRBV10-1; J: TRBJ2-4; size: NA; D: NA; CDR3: CASSASDSKWAGNIQYF; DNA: TGCGCCAGCAGTGCCTCGGACAGTAAGTGGGCGGGAAACATTCAGTACTTC
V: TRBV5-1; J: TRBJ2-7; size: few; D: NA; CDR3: CASSWTGATDEQYF; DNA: TGCGCCAGCAGCTGGACGGGGGCTACCGACGAGCAGTACTTC
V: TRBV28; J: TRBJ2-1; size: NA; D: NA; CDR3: CASSLLGDRHNEQFF; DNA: TGTGCCAGCAGTTTATTAGGGGATAGACACAATGAGCAGTTCTTC
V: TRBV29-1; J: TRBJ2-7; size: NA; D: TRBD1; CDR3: CSVRDRGFEQYF; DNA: TGCAGCGTCAGGGACAGGGGTTTCGAGCAGTACTTC
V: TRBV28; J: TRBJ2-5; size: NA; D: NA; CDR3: CASSFGGQVRETQYF; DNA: TGTGCCAGCAGTTTTGGGGGGCAGGTACGAGAGACCCAGTACTTC
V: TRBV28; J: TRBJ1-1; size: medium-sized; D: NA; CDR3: CASSLPHEGGLNTEAFF; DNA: TGTGCCAGCAGTTTACCTCACGAGGGGGGCTTGAACACTGAAGCTTTCTTT
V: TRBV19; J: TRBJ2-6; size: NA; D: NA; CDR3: CATRNPGANVLTF; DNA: TGTGCCACCAGGAATCCAGGGGCCAACGTCCTGACTTTC